Each of the 4 T cell receptor beta chains below was sequenced from the same sample in a study of blood T cell repertoires in COVID-19 (TCRdb year 2020). The library was made by the immunoSEQ multiplex PCR assay. The source is immuneACCESS, and TCRdb retained only in-frame sequences with V and J called. Part of the clones is not carried over; for the studies checked, unresolved V genes explain less than half of this, and the remainder is unexplained. This sample is represented by some 68,000 clones; around 91% of them were singletons. The ten largest clones capture 2.7% of the sample. Sequencing used peripheral blood. These receptors were obtained from a man aged 50-60 years with acute or convalescent COVID-19.

J is TRBJ2-1 and V is TRBV10-3; a possible D gene is TRBD1 (6 bases). The germline V gene encodes CDR1 ENHRY and CDR2 SYGVKD. The CDR3 length is 15 residues. V lost 3 bases, J lost 3 bases, and 12 bases lay in between. The CDR3: CAISETGRYYNEQFF. The DNA for the CDR3 is TGTGCCATCAGTGAAACAGGGCGCTACTACAATGAGCAGTTCTTC.

The chain recombines TRBV19 with TRBJ2-7; D is possibly TRBD2 (6 bases). This CDR3 comprises 13 residues. V was pared by 3 bases and J by 0 bases, with 6 bases between. The germline CDR1 and CDR2 sequences are LNHDA and SQIVND (reference sequence). The CDR3 region is CASSMEGSYEQYF. CDR3 DNA: TGTGCCAGTAGTATGGAGGGCTCCTACGAGCAGTACTTC.

V and J are TRBV2 and TRBJ2-7; TRBD1 matches 7 bases. Germline loops: CDR1 SNHLY, CDR2 FYNNEI. J gave up 0 bases and V 10 bases, and 9 bases lay outside the gene matches. The CDR3 consists of 14 residues. CDR3 sequence: CANRDSESSYEQYF. For the CDR3, the DNA is TGTGCCAACAGGGACAGCGAGAGCTCCTACGAGCAGTACTTC.

The chain couples TRBV7-2 to TRBJ2-7; 8 bases map to TRBD1. Germline CDR1 is SGHTA and CDR2 is FQGNSA. The CDR3 extends over 15 amino acids. J was trimmed by 3 bases and V by 5 bases; bases with no gene match: 9. The CDR3 DNA follows: TGTGCCAGCAGCCCCAGTCTGGACAGGGACTACGAGCAGTACTTC. As protein: CASSPSLDRDYEQYF. The variable domain in full, with the rest retrieved from reference TRBV7-2 and TRBJ2-7, is GAGVSQSPSNKVTEKGKDVELRCDPISGHTALYWYRQSLGQGLEFLIYFQGNSAPDKSGLPSDRFSAERTGGSVSTLTIQRTQQEDSAVYLCASSPSLDRDYEQYFGPGTRLTVT.